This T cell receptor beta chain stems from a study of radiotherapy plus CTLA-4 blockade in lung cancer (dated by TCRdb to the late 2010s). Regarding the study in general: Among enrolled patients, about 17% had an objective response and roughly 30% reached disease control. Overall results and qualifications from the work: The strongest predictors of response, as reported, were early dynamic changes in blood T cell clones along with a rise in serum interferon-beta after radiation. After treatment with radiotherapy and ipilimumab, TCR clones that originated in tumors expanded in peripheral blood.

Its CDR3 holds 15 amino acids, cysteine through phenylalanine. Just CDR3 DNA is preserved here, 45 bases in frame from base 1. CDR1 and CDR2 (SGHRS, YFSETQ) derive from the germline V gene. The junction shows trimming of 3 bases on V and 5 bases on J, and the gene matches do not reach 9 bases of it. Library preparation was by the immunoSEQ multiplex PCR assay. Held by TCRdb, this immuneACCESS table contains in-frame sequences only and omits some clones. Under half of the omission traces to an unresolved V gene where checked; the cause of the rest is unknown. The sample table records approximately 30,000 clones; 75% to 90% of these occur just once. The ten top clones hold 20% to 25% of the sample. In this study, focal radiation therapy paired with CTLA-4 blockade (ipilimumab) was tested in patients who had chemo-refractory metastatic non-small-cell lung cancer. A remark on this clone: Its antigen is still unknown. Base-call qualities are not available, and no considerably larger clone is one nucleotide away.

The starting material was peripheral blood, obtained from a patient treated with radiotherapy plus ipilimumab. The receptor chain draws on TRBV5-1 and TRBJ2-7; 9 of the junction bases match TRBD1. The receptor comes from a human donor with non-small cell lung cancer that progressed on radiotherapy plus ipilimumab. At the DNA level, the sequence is TGCGCCAGCAGCTCTTCCGGGACAGGGTTCAACGAGCAGTACTTC. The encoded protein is CASSSSGTGFNEQYF.